The following is a TCR beta chain sequence with its context. This receptor's antigen is unknown. Base-call qualities are not available, and no considerably larger clone is one nucleotide away. To allow TCR Vbeta sequencing and a comparison with CSF CD8+ T cells, memory CD8+ T cells were sorted ex vivo from the blood of patients. Libraries were built with the immunoSEQ multiplex PCR assay. The clones in this table, taken by TCRdb from immuneACCESS, are in-frame only. Not every clone is retained; where verified, under half of the shortfall comes from an unresolved V gene, and the cause of the rest is unknown. This sample is represented by roughly 3,500 clones; about 62% of them were singletons. Together, the top ten hold 56% of the sample. This sample stems from a study of T cells in narcolepsy (dated by TCRdb to 2017 to 2018). Background on the whole study: Patients with narcolepsy type 1 or type 2 (NT1, NT2) and healthy control donors were enrolled in the study. The study sought autoreactive T cells targeting hypocretin neuron self-antigens (hypocretin, TRIB2) in narcolepsy patients, using TCR Vbeta sequencing to track clonotypes in blood and CSF. The paper's findings and limits, for the study overall: HCRT-specific and TRIB2-specific autoreactive clonotypes were highlighted in plots that compared CD4+ T cell clonotypes in CSF versus blood from the same patient. According to the report, autoreactive clonotypes were detected serially in the blood of the same patients and of different patients, but not in healthy controls.

This clonotype originated in a human donor with narcolepsy. The sequenced material came from CD45RA- memory CD8+ T cells from PBMCs. The sample's cell subset or site label, decoded: memory T cells sorted ex vivo from peripheral blood.

The CDR3 reads CASSSGGGSYNEQFF. The nucleotides are TGTGCCAGCAGCTCGGGGGGCGGCTCCTACAATGAGCAGTTCTTC. The V gene is TRBV27 and the J gene is TRBJ2-1; D gene: possibly TRBD2, on 7 matching bases. The V end loses 6 bases and the J end loses 0 bases, and a stretch of 12 bases separates them. The germline V gene (reference sequence) gives CDR1 as MNHEY and CDR2 as SMNVEV. The CDR3 runs 15 amino acids, cysteine and phenylalanine included. Kept here is only the CDR3 DNA, which spans 45 bases and is read in frame from base 1.